This T cell receptor beta chain originates from a study of T cells in Graves' hyperthyroidism and ophthalmopathy. Using RNA transcripts as the source, TCR beta CDR3 regions were amplified. Primed by the HTBI set, a first-round RT-PCR was run on the TCR CDR3. TCRdb processed the multiplex PCR reads anew with MiXCR; each CDR3 protein has one entry. The sample yields some 700,000 distinct CDR3 sequences, approximately 15% seen once. The table lists this clonotype with a few counts. With V trimmed by 0 bases and J by 3 bases, 5 bases remained unmatched. Germline-derived CDR1 and CDR2 are KGHSH and LQKENI. This CDR3 spans 16 amino acids.

The chain carries TRBV18 and TRBJ1-2; 9 positions agree with TRBD1. The receptor's source is a man aged 50 to 60 with Graves' hyperthyroidism. Source material: blood. CDR3 bases: TGTGCCAGCTCACCACCCTCACAGGGGGCTGACTATGGCTACACCTTC. Encoded protein: CASSPPSQGADYGYTF.